The 17 T cell receptor beta chains listed next were all sequenced from one sample in a study of neurological immune-mediated disorders. Each CDR3 protein gets one entry after TCRdb re-called the 5' RACE reads with MiXCR. The sample lists some 77,000 distinct CDR3 sequences; 12% to 15% were seen once. Time point specified: longitudinal time-point 1 (baseline). The specimen was PBMCs. The receptors originated from a female donor with HTLV-1-associated myelopathy (HAM/TSP).

This clonotype was seen a handful of times. The chain recombines TRBV5-1 with TRBJ2-1; 10 nucleotides match TRBD2. Germline V gives CDR1 SGHRS, CDR2 YFSETQ. The CDR3 is 15 residues long. V shed 2 bases and J 12 bases; nucleotides not matched to a gene: 11. Here the CDR3 reads CASSFVPGTSEPQFF. The CDR3 bases are TGCGCCAGCAGCTTCGTACCCGGGACTAGCGAGCCGCAGTTCTTC.

This clonotype was picked up many times. This rearrangement joins TRBV5-1 to TRBJ2-1; D is possibly TRBD2 (5 bases). The CDR3 sequence is 15 residues long. Germline lookup yields CDR1 SGHRS and CDR2 YFSETQ. V lost 1 base and J 0 bases, leaving 8 bases between the germline ends. The CDR3: CASSLPGSSYNEQFF. The CDR3 DNA follows: TGCGCCAGCAGCTTGCCGGGGAGCTCCTACAATGAGCAGTTCTTC.

This clonotype was counted at least ten times. The chain carries TRBV7-2 and TRBJ1-2; no clear D gene. The CDR3 is 14 amino acids. Trimming cost V 1 base and J 5 bases, with 11 bases left between them. Per germline, CDR1 SGHTA and CDR2 FQGNSA. CDR3 sequence (DNA): TGTGCCAGCAGCTTAGGTATCGACTCGTATGGCTACACCTTC. Its translation: CASSLGIDSYGYTF. Together with reference TRBV7-2 and TRBJ1-2, the CDR3 gives the full variable domain: GAGVSQSPSNKVTEKGKDVELRCDPISGHTALYWYRQSLGQGLEFLIYFQGNSAPDKSGLPSDRFSAERTGGSVSTLTIQRTQQEDSAVYLCASSLGIDSYGYTFGSGTRLTVV.

In its sample, this clonotype was seen many times. The chain joins TRBV2 to TRBJ2-1, with no clear D. Germline CDR1 SNHLY, CDR2 FYNNEI. This CDR3 comprises 11 residues. V lost 7 bases to trimming and J lost 7 bases, with 8 bases between them. The CDR3 sequence: CASTNVNEQFF. For the CDR3, the DNA is TGTGCCAGCACCAATGTTAATGAGCAGTTCTTC.

This clonotype was detected ten times or more. The chain is built from TRBV7-9 and TRBJ1-2; D gene ambiguous. The CDR3 length is 16 residues. Germline V gene sequence: CDR1 SEHNR, CDR2 FQNEAQ (reference sequence). V dropped 6 bases and J dropped 5 bases, with 22 bases sitting between them. CDR3 residues: CASSLQLTSEIYGYTF. In nucleotides, the CDR3 is TGTGCCAGCAGTCTCCAGCTTACTTCAGAGATTTATGGCTACACCTTC. Drawing the rest from reference TRBV7-9 and TRBJ1-2, the complete variable domain is DTGVSQNPRHKITKRGQNVTFRCDPISEHNRLYWYRQTLGQGPEFLTYFQNEAQLEKSRLLSDRFSAERPKGSFSTLEIQRTEQGDSAMYLCASSLQLTSEIYGYTFGSGTRLTVV.

By share of the sample, this clonotype is medium-sized. The chain recombines TRBV5-6 with TRBJ2-2; D may be TRBD1 (7 bases). Per germline, CDR1 SGHDT and CDR2 YYEEEE. Trimming left V 1 base short and J 1 base short, with 11 bases between. CDR3 length: 16 residues. The CDR3 DNA reads TGTGCCAGCAGCTTGTTTCAGGGGGGGAACACCGGGGAGCTGTTTTTT. It is translated as CASSLFQGGNTGELFF.

Many counts were recorded for this clonotype. This rearrangement joins TRBV7-8 to TRBJ2-7; TRBD1 agrees at 10 bases. The CDR3 length is 17 residues. The germline V gene encodes CDR1 SGHVS and CDR2 FQNEAQ. The ends lost 5 bases at V and 0 bases at J; junction bases unmatched: 10. This CDR3 reads CASSPTGGTGVSYEQYF. In nucleotides, the CDR3 is TGTGCCAGCAGCCCGACCGGCGGGACAGGGGTCTCCTACGAGCAGTACTTC.

This clonotype was seen many times. The genes are TRBV10-3 and TRBJ2-1; TRBD2 aligns across 9 bases. The V and J ends lost 5 bases and 5 bases, in that order; junction bases with no gene match: 4. This CDR3 is 14 amino acids long. Per the germline V gene, CDR1 is ENHRY and CDR2 is SYGVKD. The DNA for the CDR3 is TGTGCCATCAGTTTAGCGGGGGACCACAATGAGCAGTTCTTC. Protein product: CAISLAGDHNEQFF.

There are many counts of this clonotype. V gene TRBV12-3 or TRBV12-4 combines with J gene TRBJ2-4, with D tentatively TRBD2 (6 bases). The CDR3 extends over 14 amino acids. The ends were cut back, 6 bases at V and 4 bases at J, with 13 bases in the middle. The CDR3, as DNA: TGTGCCAGCAGCCCCCAGCGGGCTAAAAACATTCAGTACTTC. It specifies CASSPQRAKNIQYF.

This clonotype occurred many times. V gene TRBV20-1 combines with J gene TRBJ2-1, with D tentatively TRBD2 (7 bases). This CDR3 spans 14 amino acids. With 3 bases removed from V and 8 bases from J, the gap between germline ends came to 17 bases. Per germline, CDR1 DFQATT and CDR2 SNEGSKA (reference sequence). CDR3: CSARRGGLYDEQFF. The CDR3 DNA is TGCAGTGCTAGGAGGGGGGGCCTGTACGATGAGCAGTTCTTC.

This clonotype was observed at least ten times. The V gene is TRBV5-1, the J gene TRBJ2-5, with D possibly being TRBD1 (5 bases). The CDR3 length is 13 residues. The germline V gene encodes CDR1 SGHRS and CDR2 YFSETQ. V lost 2 bases to trimming and J lost 4 bases, with 9 bases between them. The CDR3 sequence is CASSFGQGETQYF. The CDR3 DNA is TGCGCCAGCAGCTTCGGGCAGGGAGAGACCCAGTACTTC.

In this sample, this clonotype turned up many times. V gene TRBV20-1 combines with J gene TRBJ1-1; tentatively, D is TRBD1 (6 bases). CDR1 DFQATT and CDR2 SNEGSKA come from the germline V gene (reference sequence). V gave up 2 bases and J gave up 0 bases, with 10 bases separating them. The CDR3 covers 14 residues. CDR3 nucleotides: TGCAGTGCTAGACCGGGGGGCATGAACACTGAAGCTTTCTTT. Translating it yields CSARPGGMNTEAFF.

This clonotype was recorded many times. This chain connects TRBV5-5 to TRBJ2-2; D is perhaps TRBD1 (5 bases). The CDR3 sequence is 13 residues long. The V end was cut by 2 bases, the J end by 6 bases, with 8 bases between. Germline V gene lookup returns CDR1 SGHKS and CDR2 YYEKEE (reference sequence). The DNA for the CDR3 is TGTGCCAGCAGCTTCAGGGTTGCCGGGGAGCTGTTTTTT. Its protein is CASSFRVAGELFF. Complete variable domain (other parts from reference TRBV5-5 and TRBJ2-2): DAGVTQSPTHLIKTRGQQVTLRCSPISGHKSVSWYQQVLGQGPQFIFQYYEKEERGRGNFPDRFSARQFPNYSSELNVNALLLGDSALYLCASSFRVAGELFFGEGSRLTVL.

The chain joins TRBV2 to TRBJ1-5; D call uncertain. The CDR3 sequence is 13 residues long. V was cut by 7 bases and J by 8 bases, with 15 bases left in between. Germline lookup yields CDR1 SNHLY and CDR2 FYNNEI. CDR3 in amino acids: CASTRGRGEPQHF. The CDR3 DNA reads TGTGCCAGCACAAGAGGCCGAGGTGAGCCCCAGCATTTT.

Notes on this clonotype: This may stem from a read error, because a much larger clone lies one nucleotide away. The J gene is TRBJ2-3, the V gene TRBV5-1; D is ambiguous. Per germline, CDR1 SGHRS and CDR2 YFSETQ. V was pared by 10 bases and J by 0 bases, with 15 bases between. This CDR3 is built from 14 residues. This CDR3 reads CASFRVHSTDTQYF. CDR3 sequence (DNA): TGCGCCTCCTTTCGAGTCCATAGCACAGATACGCAGTATTTT.

In regard to this clonotype: The CDR3 end shows no conserved phenylalanine or tryptophan, and so a read error is likely. The DNA is omitted, as the CDR3 cannot be located on it reliably, and the CDR3 follows TCRdb's listing. The chain combines TRBV20-1 with TRBJ2-1. The CDR3 is 11 residues long, ends included. Germline V gene lookup returns CDR1 DFQATT and CDR2 SNEGSKA (reference sequence). The CDR3 loop reads CSARTSNEQLL.

This clonotype appeared many times. This rearrangement joins TRBV11-2 to TRBJ1-1; TRBD1 matches 9 bases. CDR1 is SGHAT and CDR2 is FQNNGV in the germline V gene. Germline trimming cut 5 bases from V and 10 bases from J; bases unmatched to any gene: 2. The CDR3 spans 11 residues. The CDR3 protein is CASSVGQGAFF. CDR3 nucleotide sequence: TGTGCCAGCAGCGTGGGACAGGGAGCTTTCTTT. Supplemented by reference TRBV11-2 and TRBJ1-1, the full variable domain reads EAGVAQSPRYKIIEKRQSVAFWCNPISGHATLYWYQQILGQGPKLLIQFQNNGVVDDSQLPKDRFSAERLKGVDSTLKIQPAKLEDSAVYLCASSVGQGAFFGQGTRLTVV.